This T cell receptor (beta chain) appears in the sequencing data of a study of cytomegalovirus exposure and HLA in healthy donors. The protocol was immunoSEQ multiplex PCR, while the TCRdb copy is restricted to in-frame clones and leaves out a portion. The sample includes approximately 300,000 clones, roughly 85% of them seen just once. Germline V CDR1 and CDR2: SGHTA, FQGNSA. The CDR3 contains 16 residues. Trimming removed 3 bases at V and 6 bases at J, with 18 bases between. Sequencing was performed on PBMCs. The receptor comes from a woman between 18 and 29 years old in good health and CMV-seronegative. The chain employs TRBV7-2 and TRBJ1-5, with TRBD1 as a possible D gene (6 bases). The CDR3 is CASSFFEGRGAQPQHF. The CDR3 DNA is TGTGCCAGCAGCTTCTTCGAAGGCAGGGGAGCTCAGCCCCAGCATTTT.